The sequence of this T cell receptor (beta chain) was determined in a study of CD8 T cells in Susac syndrome. Random-hexamer reverse transcription was applied to roughly 0.5 to 1 ug RNA. The method of amplification for TCR beta CDR3 was immunoSEQ multiplex PCR, covering 54 Vbeta and 13 Jbeta. TCRdb itself ran the immunoSEQ multiplex PCR reads through MiXCR, one entry per CDR3 protein. Counted here are 150,000 to 200,000 distinct CDR3 sequences, more than 90% occurring once; the ten biggest clones make up about 0.13%. TEMRA cells were FACS-enriched and CD8+ and CD4+ T cells negatively isolated. This clonotype has just one count. The antigen is not known. Study outcomes and limitations: The study acknowledged a relatively small number of individuals in its TCR sequencing and HLA analysis.

This clonotype was obtained from a human donor in good health. The specimen sequenced was CD4+ T cells from PBMCs.

The CDR3 loop reads CASSSGTGGDEQYF. Here the CDR3 DNA reads TGCGCCAGCAGCTCGGGGACAGGGGGCGACGAGCAGTACTTC. This chain connects TRBV5-1 to TRBJ2-7; 12 nucleotides match TRBD1. Germline V gene data show CDR1 as SGHRS and CDR2 as YFSETQ. CDR3 length equals 14 residues. J lost 5 bases, V lost 3 bases, and 3 bases had no gene match.